Below are 7 T cell receptor beta chains sequenced from a single sample in a study of cytomegalovirus exposure and HLA in healthy donors. PCR primers comprised 60 Vbeta and 13 Jbeta primers. Profiled with immunoSEQ multiplex PCR; TCRdb holds only in-frame clones, not every one. The sample has roughly 77,000 clones, and its top ten clones hold over 3%. The sequencing sample was made of PBMCs. All receptors come from a female donor in good health and CMV-seropositive.

This chain uses TRBV19 with TRBJ1-3; 11 nucleotides line up with TRBD1. Germline V gives CDR1 LNHDA, CDR2 SQIVND (reference sequence). The CDR3 runs 16 residues. Trimming cost V 4 bases and J 2 bases; bases outside gene matches: 4. Written as DNA, the CDR3 is TGTGCCAGTAGTAACCCGGACAGGGGGCCTGGAAACACCATATATTTT. Protein: CASSNPDRGPGNTIYF.

The V and J genes are TRBV29-1 and TRBJ2-1; D is perhaps TRBD2 (5 bases). Germline values: CDR1 SQVTM, CDR2 ANQGSEA. CDR3 length equals 16 residues. V was trimmed by 3 bases and J by 8 bases, leaving 23 bases between them. CDR3 in amino acids: CSVDGSGRVYLDEQFF. CDR3 coding DNA: TGCAGCGTTGACGGGTCTGGGCGGGTCTACCTGGATGAGCAGTTCTTC.

The J gene is TRBJ2-7, the V gene TRBV5-4; TRBD2 is a possible D gene (5 bases). The CDR3 is made up of 15 amino acids. Germline CDR1 reads SGHNT; CDR2 reads YYREEE (reference sequence). V was clipped by 4 bases and J by 2 bases, with 16 bases between them. The CDR3 DNA follows: TGTGCCAGCAGCGACGGAACTAGTGGCGCCTACGAGCAGTACTTC. It specifies CASSDGTSGAYEQYF.

V and J are TRBV19 and TRBJ1-4, with D unresolved. The CDR3 covers 16 residues. V was cut by 5 bases and J by 0 bases, with 13 bases left in between. Per germline, CDR1 LNHDA and CDR2 SQIVND (reference sequence). CDR3 sequence reads: CASSATVFATNEKLFF. The CDR3 bases are TGTGCCAGTAGTGCCACAGTCTTTGCAACTAATGAAAAACTGTTTTTT.

This rearrangement joins TRBV29-1 to TRBJ2-1; weak D call: TRBD1 (6 bases). The CDR3 is 15 residues long. CDR1 SQVTM and CDR2 ANQGSEA come from the germline V gene. The V and J ends lost 3 bases and 0 bases respectively, with 12 bases between them. CDR3 amino acids: CSVESGAYSYNEQFF. In nucleotides, the CDR3 is TGCAGCGTTGAGTCAGGGGCATACTCCTACAATGAGCAGTTCTTC.

The chain recombines TRBV6-5 with TRBJ2-7; D is perhaps TRBD1 (6 bases). The CDR3 loop spans 13 amino acids. Per germline, CDR1 MNHEY and CDR2 SVGAGI. The germline V and J ends were trimmed by 4 bases and 1 base, with 8 bases remaining between them. The CDR3 nucleotides read TGTGCCAGCAGTTTCGGGACATCCTACGAGCAGTACTTC. Its protein product is CASSFGTSYEQYF.

This chain connects TRBV5-8 to TRBJ2-1; TRBD1 matches 7 bases. Germline assignment: CDR1 SGHTS and CDR2 YDEGEE. Trimming cost V 1 base and J 5 bases; bases outside gene matches: 0. CDR3 length equals 13 residues. The CDR3 nucleotides read TGTGCCAGCAGCTTGACAGGGGACAATGAGCAGTTCTTC. The encoded protein is CASSLTGDNEQFF. Full variable domain (outside the CDR3, taken from reference TRBV5-8 and TRBJ2-1): EAGVTQSPTHLIKTRGQQATLRCSPISGHTSVYWYQQALGLGLQFLLWYDEGEERNRGNFPPRFSGRQFPNYSSELNVNALELEDSALYLCASSLTGDNEQFFGPGTRLTVL.